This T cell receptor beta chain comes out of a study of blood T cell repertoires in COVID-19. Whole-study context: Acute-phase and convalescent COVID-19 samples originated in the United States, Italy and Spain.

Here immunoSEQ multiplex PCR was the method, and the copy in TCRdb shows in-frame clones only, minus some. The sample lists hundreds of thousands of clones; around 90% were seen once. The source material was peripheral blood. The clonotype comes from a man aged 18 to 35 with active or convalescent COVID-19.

CDR3 residues: CASSSATEAFF. In DNA, the CDR3 is TGTGCCAGCAGCTCCGCGACTGAAGCTTTCTTT. The chain links TRBV27 to TRBJ1-1; no firm D call. V was cut by 6 bases and J by 5 bases, with 7 bases left in between. The CDR3 contains 11 residues. In germline, CDR1 is MNHEY, CDR2 SMNVEV (reference sequence).